A selection of T cell receptor beta chains follows, all from one sample in a study of regulatory T cells in long-lasting Graves disease. TCRdb reprocessed the multiplex PCR reads with MiXCR, giving one entry per CDR3 protein. The table lists 350,000 to 400,000 distinct CDR3 sequences, around 15% of them singletons, with 20% in the top ten. These data also featured in a second study, about T cells in Graves' hyperthyroidism and ophthalmopathy.

The input for sequencing was peripheral blood mononuclear cells (PBMCs), taken at new diagnosis, from a patient treated with antithyroid drugs. Receptor source: a woman aged 18-35 years with Graves disease. The CDR3 runs from the conserved cysteine through the conserved F or W. The D gene is left open where the match is weak. Some rows mark clone size as missing; the rest say once, few, many or name a class of expanded clone.

clone_size j_call d_call v_call cdr3_nt cdr3_aa
many TRBJ2-2 NA TRBV5-1 TGCGCCAGCATGGTCAGTAACACCGGGGAGCTGTTTTTT CASMVSNTGELFF
few TRBJ2-2 TRBD2 TRBV5-1 TGCGCCAGCAGTCGGCGGGGGGGATCCGGGGAGCTGTTTTTT CASSRRGGSGELFF
many TRBJ2-3 NA TRBV11-2 TGTGCCAGCAGCTTATTGCGGGGAAGGGAGACAGATACGCAGTATTTT CASSLLRGRETDTQYF
few TRBJ1-1 NA TRBV19 TGTGCCAGTAGTATAACGTCGCGAGGACGGATGAACACTGAAGCTTTCTTT CASSITSRGRMNTEAFF
NA TRBJ1-2 NA TRBV19 TGTGCCAGTACCGAGGGGGGTCGGGCCGGGTTTGGCTACACCTTC CASTEGGRAGFGYTF
many TRBJ2-3 TRBD1 TRBV12-3/TRBV12-4 TGTGCCAGCAGTTTAGTAGTTGGGACAGGCACAGATACGCAGTATTTT CASSLVVGTGTDTQYF
NA TRBJ2-7 NA TRBV7-9 TGTGCCAGCAGCTTATCCGGGACATTCTACGAGCAGTACTTC CASSLSGTFYEQYF
many TRBJ2-7 NA TRBV28 TGTGCCAGCAGTTTCTTGAATCTACGGGAGCAGTACTTC CASSFLNLREQYF
many TRBJ1-4 NA TRBV20-1 TGCAGTGCTAGAAGCCCAACTAATGAAAAACTGTTTTTT CSARSPTNEKLFF
many TRBJ2-7 TRBD1 TRBV11-2 TGTGCCAGCAGCTTAGAGACAGGGGGCGTGTACGAGCAGTACTTC CASSLETGGVYEQYF
many TRBJ2-3 NA TRBV20-1 TGCAGTTGGTTCAAGGATACGCAGTATTTT CSWFKDTQYF
NA TRBJ2-1 TRBD1 TRBV27 TGTGCCAGCAGCGACCCGGGACAGGGGCATGAGCAGTTCTTC CASSDPGQGHEQFF